A selection of T cell receptor beta chains follows, all from one sample in a study of blood T cells in healthy people across ages. MiXCR was run by TCRdb on the 5' RACE reads, yielding one entry per CDR3 protein. This sample has approximately 600,000 distinct CDR3 sequences, with roughly 50% found just once. What was sequenced was blood. These receptor sequences come from a man between 60 and 70 years old in good health. CDR3s include the opening cysteine and the closing phenylalanine or tryptophan. The D gene is left open where the match is weak. Rows give clone size only sometimes, using once, few, many, or a class for an expanded clone.

clone_size: -; v_call: TRBV4-2; d_call: TRBD1; j_call: TRBJ1-4; cdr3_nt: TGTGCCAGCAGCCAAGAGGGGACAGGCGCAACTAATGAAAAACTGTTTTTT; cdr3_aa: CASSQEGTGATNEKLFF
clone_size: -; v_call: TRBV11-2; d_call: TRBD2; j_call: TRBJ2-4; cdr3_nt: TGTGCCAGCAGCTTAGGGTGGGGGGGGAACGCCAAAAACATTCAGTACTTC; cdr3_aa: CASSLGWGGNAKNIQYF
clone_size: -; v_call: TRBV12-3/TRBV12-4; d_call: -; j_call: TRBJ1-1; cdr3_nt: TGTGCCAGCAGTCTAGGACCCGAGAACACTGAAGCTTTCTTT; cdr3_aa: CASSLGPENTEAFF
clone_size: once; v_call: TRBV20-1; d_call: TRBD2; j_call: TRBJ2-1; cdr3_nt: TGCAGTGCTAGAGATCTGCGGGGGGGCATCGATGAGCAGTTCTTC; cdr3_aa: CSARDLRGGIDEQFF
clone_size: -; v_call: TRBV29-1; d_call: TRBD1; j_call: TRBJ1-2; cdr3_nt: TGCAGCGCACGCAGGGGGGGCTATGGCTACACCTTC; cdr3_aa: CSARRGGYGYTF
clone_size: -; v_call: TRBV9; d_call: TRBD1; j_call: TRBJ2-1; cdr3_nt: TGTGCCAGCAGCGTAGCTACGACAGGGGATGAGCAGTTCTTC; cdr3_aa: CASSVATTGDEQFF
clone_size: few; v_call: TRBV6-5; d_call: -; j_call: TRBJ2-1; cdr3_nt: TGTGCCAGCACCCCAGGGCTATCCTACAATGAGCAGTTCTTC; cdr3_aa: CASTPGLSYNEQFF
clone_size: -; v_call: TRBV12-3/TRBV12-4; d_call: TRBD1; j_call: TRBJ1-1; cdr3_nt: TGTGCCAGCAGTTTGGACAGGGGGTGGTGGAACACTGAAGCTTTCTTT; cdr3_aa: CASSLDRGWWNTEAFF
clone_size: -; v_call: TRBV29-1; d_call: TRBD1; j_call: TRBJ2-1; cdr3_nt: TGCAGACCCATTAATCACCGGGACAGGGACCAGGAATTTTGCGAGCAGTTCTTC; cdr3_aa: CRPINHRDRDQEFCEQFF
clone_size: -; v_call: TRBV6-6; d_call: -; j_call: TRBJ2-1; cdr3_nt: TGTGCCAGCAGCTCGACAGAAGACAATGAGCAGTTCTTC; cdr3_aa: CASSSTEDNEQFF
clone_size: -; v_call: TRBV5-1; d_call: TRBD1; j_call: TRBJ1-1; cdr3_nt: TGCGCCAGCTCCACCGGGACAGGGGACTTGGGCACTGAAGCTTTCTTT; cdr3_aa: CASSTGTGDLGTEAFF
clone_size: -; v_call: TRBV7-9; d_call: -; j_call: TRBJ1-6; cdr3_nt: TGTGCCAGCAGCTTCCGGAATTATAATTCACCCCTCCACTTT; cdr3_aa: CASSFRNYNSPLHF
clone_size: -; v_call: TRBV9; d_call: -; j_call: TRBJ1-4; cdr3_nt: TGTACCAGCAGCGCCCCACCCACGGGGGCGGCTAATGAAAAACTGTTTTTT; cdr3_aa: CTSSAPPTGAANEKLFF
clone_size: -; v_call: TRBV5-1; d_call: TRBD1; j_call: TRBJ1-1; cdr3_nt: TGCGCCAGCAGCCCTAGCACAGGGGGGAGCACTGAAGCTTTCTTT; cdr3_aa: CASSPSTGGSTEAFF
clone_size: -; v_call: TRBV12-3/TRBV12-4; d_call: -; j_call: TRBJ1-2; cdr3_nt: TGTGCCAGCAGTGCCCAGACTAACTATGGCTACACCTTC; cdr3_aa: CASSAQTNYGYTF
clone_size: few; v_call: TRBV10-3; d_call: -; j_call: TRBJ2-1; cdr3_nt: TGTGCCATCAGTGAGTCGAGACCGACCAATGAGCAGTTCTTC; cdr3_aa: CAISESRPTNEQFF
clone_size: -; v_call: TRBV20-1; d_call: TRBD2; j_call: TRBJ2-5; cdr3_nt: TGCAGTGCTTCGCGTAGCGGGGGGGCACAGACCCAGTACTTC; cdr3_aa: CSASRSGGAQTQYF
clone_size: -; v_call: TRBV15; d_call: -; j_call: TRBJ2-1; cdr3_nt: TGTGCCACCAGCAGAGGACGAGGGGGGAGGGTACCTGAGCAGTTCTTC; cdr3_aa: CATSRGRGGRVPEQFF
clone_size: -; v_call: TRBV4-1; d_call: -; j_call: TRBJ1-5; cdr3_nt: TGCGCCAGCAGCCAAGAGTTCGGGGCCCTTAGCAATCAGCCCCAGCATTTT; cdr3_aa: CASSQEFGALSNQPQHF
clone_size: once; v_call: TRBV29-1; d_call: TRBD2; j_call: TRBJ2-2; cdr3_nt: TGCAGCGGGGGACTAGCGGGGGACACCGGGGAGCTGTTTTTT; cdr3_aa: CSGGLAGDTGELFF
clone_size: few; v_call: TRBV14; d_call: -; j_call: TRBJ2-5; cdr3_nt: TGTGCCAGCAGCCAAGCGGTTTTGACGGCAGGGCAGTACTTC; cdr3_aa: CASSQAVLTAGQYF
clone_size: few; v_call: TRBV5-1; d_call: -; j_call: TRBJ2-7; cdr3_nt: TGCGCCAGCAGCTCTCTACCGGGACCCCGGAGCGAGCAGTACTTC; cdr3_aa: CASSSLPGPRSEQYF
clone_size: -; v_call: TRBV20-1; d_call: -; j_call: TRBJ2-2; cdr3_nt: TGCAGTGCCAGAGGAGCGAACACCGGGGAGCTGTTTTTT; cdr3_aa: CSARGANTGELFF
clone_size: -; v_call: TRBV6-2/TRBV6-3; d_call: TRBD1; j_call: TRBJ2-6; cdr3_nt: TGTGCCAGCAGTTACGCGGGACAGGGCACCCCTGGGGCCAACGTCCTGACTTTC; cdr3_aa: CASSYAGQGTPGANVLTF
clone_size: -; v_call: TRBV24-1; d_call: -; j_call: TRBJ2-1; cdr3_nt: TGTGCCACCAGGGGGTCTGGGTTTAATGAGCAGTTCTTC; cdr3_aa: CATRGSGFNEQFF
clone_size: few; v_call: TRBV29-1; d_call: TRBD1; j_call: TRBJ2-7; cdr3_nt: TGCAGCGTTGGCCCCAGGGGGCCCTCGTACGAGCAGTACTTC; cdr3_aa: CSVGPRGPSYEQYF
clone_size: -; v_call: TRBV3-1; d_call: -; j_call: TRBJ1-1; cdr3_nt: TGTGCCAGCAGAACAGGGAGGGGCACTGAAGCTTTCTTT; cdr3_aa: CASRTGRGTEAFF